The 10 T cell receptor beta chains in this list originate from one sample, sequenced in a study of T cells in Graves' hyperthyroidism and ophthalmopathy (dated by TCRdb to 2018 to 2020). Library method: multiplex PCR. The sequencer listed for this sample is Illumina HiSeq 2000. Amplification of TCR beta CDR3 regions was carried out from RNA transcripts. The TCR CDR3 was subjected to a first round of RT-PCR using the HTBI primer set and the Qiagen OneStep RT-PCR kit. Through fastp at Q25 and MiXCR, TCRdb rebuilt clones from the public reads, retaining in-frame beta chains. CDR3 protein sequences are deduplicated, and each keeps its most common genes and DNA. The sample table holds approximately 330,000 distinct CDR3 sequences, of which over 15% were seen once. The top ten constitute about 49% of the sample. Sample: blood. The receptors come from a woman aged 45-60 years with Graves' hyperthyroidism.

This clonotype was observed at least ten times. The rearrangement joins TRBV18 to TRBJ1-4, with a possible D match to TRBD1 (5 bases). The germline V gene has CDR1 KGHSH and CDR2 LQKENI. This CDR3 spans 13 amino acids. Trimming pared 2 bases from V and 8 bases from J, leaving 9 bases between. CDR3 amino acids: CASSPGTSEKLFF. Written as DNA, the CDR3 is TGTGCCAGCTCACCAGGGACCTCAGAAAAACTGTTTTTT.

This clonotype was seen many times. The genes are TRBV6-1 and TRBJ2-5; D remains ambiguous. CDR1 and CDR2 from the germline V gene are MNHNS and SASEGT. Trimming stripped 0 bases from V and 2 bases from J, with 13 bases between. The CDR3 has 16 amino acids. The CDR3 protein is CASSEAPRQKQETQYF. The CDR3 nucleotides read TGTGCCAGCAGTGAAGCACCAAGACAAAAACAAGAGACCCAGTACTTC.

This clonotype showed up just once. This chain uses TRBV27 with TRBJ1-6; D is possibly TRBD1 (5 bases). There are 15 residues in the CDR3. Germline lookup yields CDR1 MNHEY and CDR2 SMNVEV (reference sequence). V was clipped by 8 bases and J by 0 bases, with 11 bases between them. The CDR3 loop reads CASRDVSSYNSPLHF. The DNA for the CDR3 is TGTGCCAGCCGGGACGTTAGCTCCTATAATTCACCCCTCCACTTT.

This clonotype was seen many times. The chain has TRBV30 and TRBJ1-1; D uncertain. The CDR3 runs to 11 residues. Germline CDR1 reads GTSNPN; CDR2 reads SVGIG (reference sequence). V was clipped by 0 bases and J by 10 bases, with 9 bases between them. CDR3 amino acids: CAWSVGGRAFF. DNA for the CDR3: TGTGCCTGGAGTGTAGGTGGAAGAGCTTTCTTT.

This clonotype was recorded a few times. The rearrangement links TRBV20-1 to TRBJ1-3; D ambiguous. This CDR3 has 13 amino acids. Germline assignment: CDR1 DFQATT and CDR2 SNEGSKA (reference sequence). The V gene lost 3 bases and the J gene lost 3 bases, with 9 bases spanning the gap. The CDR3 spells CSARLPGGNTIYF. The CDR3 nucleotides read TGCAGTGCTAGGTTACCTGGTGGAAACACCATATATTTT.

This clonotype occurred a few times. The V call is TRBV7-9, the J call TRBJ1-2; D call uncertain. Germline lookup yields CDR1 SEHNR and CDR2 FQNEAQ (reference sequence). V was shortened by 1 base and J by 5 bases, with 11 bases between the two germline ends. CDR3 size: 14 residues. In DNA form, the CDR3 reads TGTGCCAGCAGCTTAGTAGGTGCAGAGTATGGCTACACCTTC. Its translation: CASSLVGAEYGYTF.

This chain uses TRBV20-1 with TRBJ1-4, with D unresolved. Germline V gene data show CDR1 as DFQATT and CDR2 as SNEGSKA (reference sequence). The CDR3 length is 11 residues. CDR3 sequence reads: CSVEVDEKLFF. The CDR3 bases are TGCAGCGTTGAAGTGGACGAAAAACTGTTTTTT.

This clonotype was recorded at least ten times. The chain recombines TRBV30 with TRBJ2-2; 7 bases fit TRBD1. CDR1 is GTSNPN and CDR2 is SVGIG in the germline V gene (reference sequence). The V gene end was trimmed by 2 bases and the J gene end by 6 bases; junction bases not matched to a gene: 3. There are 13 residues in the CDR3. The CDR3 loop reads CAWSSTGSGELFF. The CDR3 DNA follows: TGTGCCTGGAGTTCGACAGGGTCCGGGGAGCTGTTTTTT. The variable domain in full, completed from reference TRBV30 and TRBJ2-2, reads SQTIHQWPATLVQPVGSPLSLECTVEGTSNPNLYWYRQAAGRGLQLLFYSVGIGQISSEVPQNLSASRPQDRQFILSSKKLLLSDSGFYLCAWSSTGSGELFFGEGSRLTVL.

The chain is built from TRBV3-1 and TRBJ2-5; 7 bases match TRBD2. The germline V gene encodes CDR1 LGHDT and CDR2 YNNKEL (reference sequence). The CDR3 is 16 residues long. J lost 0 bases, V lost 5 bases, and 9 bases had no gene match. In DNA, the CDR3 is TGTGCCAGCAGCGGCCCGGGTGGGGGGGACCAAGAGACCCAGTACTTC. This translates into CASSGPGGGDQETQYF.

This clonotype was recorded many times. The CDR3 sequence: CASSQTPGQGEQFF. The CDR3 nucleotides read TGTGCCAGCAGCCAAACCCCAGGGCAGGGTGAGCAGTTCTTC. The chain links TRBV3-1 to TRBJ2-1, with a tentative D call TRBD1 (5 bases). The CDR3 has 14 residues. The V gene lost 2 bases and the J gene lost 9 bases, with 14 bases spanning the gap. Germline V gene data show CDR1 as LGHDT and CDR2 as YNNKEL (reference sequence).